One and the same sample provided the 21 T cell receptor beta chains below, sequenced in a study of Ad26.COV2.S vaccination and SARS-CoV-2 variants listed by TCRdb under 2021. Libraries came from the immunoSEQ multiplex PCR assay. TCRdb obtained this table from immuneACCESS and retained in-frame rearrangements with V and J assigned. These tables miss some clones; where compared with another copy, unresolved V genes account for less than half of the shortfall, and the remainder is unexplained. Here the sample has hundreds of thousands of clones; about 88% occur a single time. About 2.7% of the sample is taken by the ten largest. The sample's treatment or condition label, decoded: over 15 received Ad26.COV2.S at low or high dose, single or two shots; several received placebo; per-sample allocation not given. For vaccine and placebo recipients, the sequenced repertoires came from samples collected on day 63 after the first injection.

The sequenced sample was peripheral blood, obtained in a trial of Ad26.COV2.S vaccine versus placebo. These receptors were obtained from a person aged 18-60 years who received the Ad26.COV2.S COVID-19 vaccine or a placebo.

The J gene is TRBJ2-3, the V gene TRBV18; D could derive from TRBD1 or TRBD2 (6 bases each). The germline V gene has CDR1 KGHSH and CDR2 LQKENI. CDR3 length: 18 amino acids. Trimming took off 0 bases at V and 2 bases at J, with 18 bases between the two ends. Here the CDR3 reads CASSPPIGPRGDTDTQYF. CDR3 sequence (DNA): TGTGCCAGCTCACCACCGATCGGGCCAAGGGGGGACACAGATACGCAGTATTTT.

The V and J genes are TRBV10-3 and TRBJ1-6, with TRBD1 matching 7 bases. Germline assignment: CDR1 ENHRY and CDR2 SYGVKD. The CDR3 runs 13 residues. After removal of 10 bases from V and 7 bases from J, the junction contained 7 bases not matched to a gene. CDR3 coding DNA: TGTGCCACCAACAGGGGAGGGAATTCACCCCTCCACTTT. Amino acid sequence: CATNRGGNSPLHF.

The V and J genes are TRBV3-1 (or the pseudogene TRBV3-2) and TRBJ2-5, with 15 bases matching TRBD2. The CDR3 spans 23 residues. Looked up from germline, CDR1 is LGHDT and CDR2 is YNNKEL (reference sequence). With 2 bases clipped from V and 3 bases from J, the junction kept 22 bases outside the gene matches. The CDR3 region is CASSQCNRHLRGLAGGVEETQYF. CDR3 DNA sequence: TGTGCCAGCAGCCAATGCAACCGCCACCTCAGGGGACTAGCGGGGGGAGTAGAAGAGACCCAGTACTTC.

The chain combines TRBV24-1 with TRBJ1-2; D is undetermined. Germline V lookup: CDR1 KGHDR, CDR2 SFDVKD. The length of the CDR3 is 13 residues. Trimming pared 4 bases from V and 1 base from J, leaving 6 bases between. The CDR3 sequence is CATSESGNYGYTF. CDR3 in DNA: TGTGCCACCAGTGAAAGTGGTAACTATGGCTACACCTTC.

The chain joins TRBV18 to TRBJ2-2; no clear D gene. CDR3 length: 12 amino acids. Between the trimmed V and J ends, which lost 4 bases and 6 bases, there was a span of 6 bases. Per the germline V gene, CDR1 is KGHSH and CDR2 is LQKENI. CDR3 region: CASSQSPGELFF. CDR3 DNA sequence: TGTGCCAGCTCACAGAGCCCCGGGGAGCTGTTTTTT.

This clone occurred once. This chain links TRBV20-1 with TRBJ2-1; 11 nucleotides line up with TRBD2. J was trimmed by 6 bases and V by 6 bases; bases with no gene match: 7. The CDR3 totals 14 residues. CDR1 is DFQATT, CDR2 SNEGSKA, per germline (reference sequence). The CDR3 DNA reads TGCAGTGCCAGTATAGCGGGGGGGAGCAATGAGCAGTTCTTC. As protein: CSASIAGGSNEQFF.

This chain links TRBV2 with TRBJ2-3, with 8 bases that match TRBD2. Germline CDR1 reads SNHLY; CDR2 reads FYNNEI. With 7 bases clipped from V and 6 bases from J, the junction kept 15 bases outside the gene matches. CDR3 length: 16 amino acids. DNA of the CDR3: TGTGCCAGCACCAACGAACGGGGGGGACTTTATGATACGCAGTATTTT. Its translation: CASTNERGGLYDTQYF.

The V gene is TRBV18, the J gene TRBJ1-1; TRBD1 is a possible D gene (5 bases). V was pared by 4 bases and J by 7 bases, with 16 bases between. The CDR3 covers 14 residues. Germline V gene data show CDR1 as KGHSH and CDR2 as LQKENI. The CDR3 loop reads CASSHSQEFIEAFF. In nucleotides, the CDR3 is TGTGCCAGCTCACATTCACAGGAATTTATTGAAGCTTTCTTT.

The genes are TRBV10-3 and TRBJ1-5; TRBD1 agrees at 7 bases. The junction had 5 bases not matched to a gene; V was cut back by 0 bases and J by 9 bases. CDR1 and CDR2 (germline): ENHRY, SYGVKD. The CDR3 has 14 residues. The DNA for the CDR3 is TGTGCCATCAGTGAGTCACAGGGGAGACCGCCCCAGCATTTT. Translation gives CAISESQGRPPQHF.

The chain links TRBV3-1 (or the pseudogene TRBV3-2) to TRBJ2-2; D remains ambiguous. Looked up from germline, CDR1 is LGHDT and CDR2 is YNNKEL (reference sequence). This CDR3 has 15 residues. Trimming took 1 base from V and 4 from J, leaving 10 bases between them. For the CDR3, the DNA is TGTGCCAGCAGCCAAGGGGCGCAGTTCACCGGGGAGCTGTTTTTT. Translating gives CASSQGAQFTGELFF.

The chain recombines TRBV5-5 with TRBJ1-5; 7 nucleotides align to TRBD1. This CDR3 has 14 amino acids. Losses at the gene ends were 4 bases for V and 3 bases for J; bases not matched to a gene: 4. The germline CDR1 and CDR2 sequences are SGHKS and YYEKEE (reference sequence). CDR3 sequence: CASSNDRVNQPQHF. Here the CDR3 DNA reads TGTGCCAGCAGCAACGACAGGGTCAATCAGCCCCAGCATTTT.

This chain links TRBV27 with TRBJ1-4; a weak D match, TRBD1 (5 bases). The germline V and J ends were trimmed by 5 bases and 8 bases, with 18 bases remaining between them. The CDR3 sequence is 15 residues long. In germline, CDR1 is MNHEY, CDR2 SMNVEV (reference sequence). The chain's CDR3 is CASSQRTGGREKLFF. Written as DNA, the CDR3 is TGTGCCAGCAGTCAAAGGACCGGGGGGAGGGAAAAACTGTTTTTT.

As regards this clone: The same CDR3 is also encoded by other DNA sequences in this sample. The chain has TRBV19 and TRBJ2-6; perhaps TRBD1 as D (6 bases). The CDR3 consists of 16 residues. Trimming pared 3 bases from V and 0 bases from J, leaving 9 bases between. Germline V gives CDR1 LNHDA, CDR2 SQIVND (reference sequence). In DNA, the CDR3 is TGTGCCAGTAGTATTGGACAGCTCTCTGGGGCCAACGTCCTGACTTTC. Translating gives CASSIGQLSGANVLTF.

V is TRBV7-9 and J is TRBJ1-5; 8 bases fit TRBD1. J gave up 3 bases and V 3 bases, and 10 bases lay outside the gene matches. The CDR3 runs to 17 residues. Germline V CDR1 and CDR2: SEHNR, FQNEAQ (reference sequence). The CDR3 is CASSFTPGTGYNQPQHF. CDR3 bases: TGTGCCAGCAGCTTCACACCCGGGACAGGATACAATCAGCCCCAGCATTTT.

This clone was picked up one time. This chain connects TRBV3-1 (or the pseudogene TRBV3-2) to TRBJ2-7; 7 bases line up with TRBD1. This CDR3 has 16 residues. With 11 bases clipped from V and 5 bases from J, the junction kept 21 bases outside the gene matches. The germline V gene has CDR1 LGHDT and CDR2 YNNKEL (reference sequence). The chain's CDR3 is CAPTVGRDRVVDEQYV. The CDR3 coding sequence is TGTGCCCCTACGGTGGGCCGCGACAGGGTTGTCGACGAGCAGTACGTC.

The J gene is TRBJ2-3, the V gene TRBV4-3; perhaps TRBD2 as D (5 bases). Trimming pared 3 bases from V and 4 bases from J, leaving 8 bases between. This CDR3 is 13 amino acids long. The germline gives CDR1 LGHNA, CDR2 YSLEER. The CDR3, as DNA: TGCGCCAGCAGCCACCTGCGGGCAGATACGCAGTATTTT. As protein: CASSHLRADTQYF.

The rearrangement uses TRBV4-3 and TRBJ1-1; D not certain. The CDR3 spans 14 residues. Germline assignment: CDR1 LGHNA and CDR2 YSLEER. V was cut by 3 bases and J by 1 base, with 9 bases left in between. The CDR3 nucleotides are TGCGCCAGCAGCCACGGACGGAAGAACACTGAAGCTTTCTTT. It yields the protein CASSHGRKNTEAFF.

V and J are TRBV14 and TRBJ1-3; 7 positions match TRBD1. CDR1 is SGHDN and CDR2 is FVKESK in the germline V gene. The V gene end was trimmed by 1 base and the J gene end by 1 base; junction bases not matched to a gene: 7. The CDR3 has 17 residues. The CDR3 loop reads CASSQGAGQRSGNTIYF. The CDR3 DNA is TGTGCCAGCAGCCAAGGAGCGGGACAGCGATCTGGAAACACCATATATTTT.

The CDR3 sequence is CATGAGRPTEAFF. The CDR3 region has the DNA TGTGCCACCGGAGCGGGGCGACCGACTGAAGCTTTCTTT. The chain has TRBV18 and TRBJ1-1; the D gene is possibly TRBD1 (5 bases). The ends were cut back, 10 bases at V and 5 bases at J, with 17 bases in the middle. In germline, CDR1 is KGHSH, CDR2 LQKENI. The CDR3 contains 13 residues.

V gene TRBV7-2 combines with J gene TRBJ2-4; maybe TRBD2 (5 bases). The CDR3 runs 12 residues. Germline V lookup: CDR1 SGHTA, CDR2 FQGNSA. The ends were cut back, 5 bases at V and 13 bases at J, with 15 bases in the middle. The CDR3 nucleotides are TGTGCCAGCAGCCTGAGTATGGGAGCCCAGTACTTC. Protein product: CASSLSMGAQYF. The whole variable domain, filled in from reference TRBV7-2 and TRBJ2-4, reads GAGVSQSPSNKVTEKGKDVELRCDPISGHTALYWYRQSLGQGLEFLIYFQGNSAPDKSGLPSDRFSAERTGGSVSTLTIQRTQQEDSAVYLCASSLSMGAQYFGAGTRLSVL.

The chain carries TRBV2 and TRBJ1-2; perhaps TRBD1 as D (5 bases). Germline values: CDR1 SNHLY, CDR2 FYNNEI. The germline V and J ends were trimmed by 8 bases and 3 bases, with 7 bases remaining between them. CDR3 length: 11 amino acids. The CDR3 coding sequence is TGTGCCAGCGGGGGGGACTATGGCTACACCTTC. It is translated as CASGGDYGYTF.